Sequencing of this T cell receptor (beta chain) was carried out in a study of blood T cell repertoires in COVID-19. Looked up from germline, CDR1 is SGHAT and CDR2 is FQNNGV. CDR3 length equals 16 residues. Trimming removed 5 bases at V and 7 bases at J, with 23 bases between. The assay was immunoSEQ multiplex PCR, and TCRdb's table has in-frame clones only and misses some. The table has about 190,000 clones, 65% to 85% seen once. Cohorts were determined from participant-reported clinical history. The TCR sequence derives from a woman between 25 and 40 years old who had recovered from COVID-19. Sequenced sample: PBMCs or T cells enriched from blood (not recorded which). J is TRBJ2-5 and V is TRBV11-2, with D possibly TRBD2 on 5 matching bases. Here the CDR3 DNA reads TGTGCCAGCAGCGGCACTTCCAGCGGTGGGAAGGGGACCCAGTACTTC. This sequence encodes CASSGTSSGGKGTQYF.